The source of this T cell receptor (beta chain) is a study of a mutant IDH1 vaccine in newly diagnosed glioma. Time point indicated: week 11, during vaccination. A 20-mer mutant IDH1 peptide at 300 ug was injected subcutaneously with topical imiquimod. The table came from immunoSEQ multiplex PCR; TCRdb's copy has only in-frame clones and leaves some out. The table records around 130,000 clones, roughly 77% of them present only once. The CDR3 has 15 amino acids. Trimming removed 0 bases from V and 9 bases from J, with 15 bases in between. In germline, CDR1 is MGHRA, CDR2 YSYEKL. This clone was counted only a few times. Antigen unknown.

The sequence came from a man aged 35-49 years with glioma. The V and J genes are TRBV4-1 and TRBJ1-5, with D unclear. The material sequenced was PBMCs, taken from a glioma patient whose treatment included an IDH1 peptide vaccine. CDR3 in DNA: TGCGCCAGCAGCCAAGATATCGGTGGTAAACTGCCCCAGCATTTT. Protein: CASSQDIGGKLPQHF.